A selection of T cell receptor beta chains follows, all from one sample in a study of T cell repertoires in cytomegalovirus infection. TCRdb independently ran MiXCR on the reads; one entry per CDR3 protein. The sample includes around 530,000 distinct CDR3 sequences, more than 25% of them seen just once. Sequencing was performed on PBMCs. The source is a human donor in good health (CMV status not recorded). Some clones in this sample may be carry-over from other donors' samples. CDR3s include the opening cysteine and the closing phenylalanine or tryptophan. D genes are given only for firm matches. The size entry is marked missing in some rows and otherwise reads once, few, many or a size class.

clone size	V gene	J gene	D gene	CDR3 protein	CDR3 DNA
.	TRBV2	TRBJ1-2	.	CASSDTNGYTF	TGTGCCAGCAGTGACACAAATGGCTACACCTTC
.	TRBV2	TRBJ1-4	.	CASSLNSVRNEKLFF	TGTGCCAGCAGTTTGAATTCCGTTCGGAATGAAAAACTGTTTTTT
many	TRBV6-5	TRBJ2-2	.	CASSYSQLNTGELFF	TGTGCCAGCAGTTACTCCCAACTTAACACCGGGGAGCTGTTTTTT
few	TRBV29-1	TRBJ2-5	TRBD1	CSVQAIHRDRERVYF	TGCAGCGTACAAGCCATTCACCGGGACAGGGAACGCGTATACTTC
few	TRBV6-6	TRBJ2-3	TRBD2	CASSYEAGVADTQYF	TGTGCCAGCAGTTACGAAGCGGGAGTGGCAGATACGCAGTATTTT
.	TRBV12-3/TRBV12-4	TRBJ2-1	.	CASRRTAGTSYNEQFF	TGTGCCAGCAGACGGACTGCGGGGACCTCCTACAATGAGCAGTTCTTC
.	TRBV20-1	TRBJ1-1	.	CSSKRWGAEAFF	TGCAGTTCAAAAAGGTGGGGCGCTGAAGCTTTCTTT
few	TRBV7-3	TRBJ1-6	.	CASSSPTDSPLHF	TGTGCCAGCAGCTCCCCTACAGATTCACCCCTCCACTTT
.	TRBV19	TRBJ2-1	.	CASSIGGLSSYNEQFF	TGTGCCAGTAGTATAGGGGGGCTAAGCTCCTACAATGAGCAGTTCTTC
few	TRBV19	TRBJ2-1	TRBD2	CASSPTGTSGSRSEFF	TGTGCCAGTAGCCCTACCGGGACTAGCGGATCTCGGTCCGAGTTCTTC
.	TRBV11-2	TRBJ2-1	TRBD2	CASSLGTGGFHNEQFF	TGTGCCAGCAGCTTAGGTACGGGAGGGTTTCACAATGAGCAGTTCTTC
many	TRBV7-9	TRBJ1-1	TRBD1	CASRDWDSEAFF	TGTGCCAGCAGAGATTGGGACAGCGAAGCTTTCTTT
.	TRBV4-3	TRBJ1-5	.	CASSQERQNQPQHF	TGCGCCAGCAGCCAAGAGAGGCAGAATCAGCCCCAGCATTTT
many	TRBV6-2/TRBV6-3	TRBJ2-1	TRBD2	CASNQLAGLDNEQFF	TGTGCCAGCAATCAACTAGCGGGACTGGACAATGAGCAGTTCTTC
many	TRBV7-2	TRBJ2-3	TRBD2	CASSPGLAGPTDTQYF	TGTGCCAGCAGCCCGGGACTAGCGGGACCCACAGATACGCAGTATTTT
few	TRBV6-1	TRBJ1-1	TRBD1	CASRTGTAIEAFF	TGTGCCAGCAGGACTGGGACAGCCATAGAAGCTTTCTTT
few	TRBV12-3/TRBV12-4	TRBJ1-1	.	CASTGRILNTEAFF	TGTGCCAGCACTGGCAGAATTCTGAACACTGAAGCTTTCTTT
.	TRBV6-6	TRBJ2-7	.	CASAETDTYEQYF	TGTGCCAGCGCCGAGACGGATACCTACGAGCAGTACTTC
few	TRBV4-3	TRBJ1-4	TRBD1	CASSQDRQGDEKLFF	TGCGCCAGCAGCCAAGATCGGCAGGGGGATGAAAAACTGTTTTTT
.	TRBV7-9	TRBJ1-2	TRBD1	CASSQTGGNGYTF	TGTGCCAGCAGCCAGACAGGGGGGAATGGCTACACCTTC
.	TRBV20-1	TRBJ2-3	TRBD2	CSARGTAGGLWGDTQYF	TGCAGTGCTAGAGGTACAGCGGGAGGGCTATGGGGAGATACGCAGTATTTT
.	TRBV27	TRBJ1-2	TRBD1	CASWGQGTFGYTF	TGTGCCAGCTGGGGACAGGGGACTTTTGGCTACACCTTC
.	TRBV12-3/TRBV12-4	TRBJ1-1	.	CASSFNTEAFF	TGTGCCAGCAGTTTTAACACTGAAGCTTTCTTT
many	TRBV7-8	TRBJ1-6	.	CASSLGGRATWGSPLHF	TGTGCCAGCAGCTTAGGCGGCCGGGCTACTTGGGGTTCACCCCTCCACTTT
few	TRBV12-5	TRBJ2-1	.	CASGLVYIPEFF	TGTGCTAGTGGTTTGGTCTACATTCCGGAGTTCTTC
.	TRBV19	TRBJ1-5	.	CASSTRGEPQHF	TGTGCCAGTAGTACTAGGGGTGAGCCCCAGCATTTT
few	TRBV7-6	TRBJ2-6	TRBD1	CASSLGGQGARGANVLTF	TGTGCCAGCAGCTTAGGAGGACAGGGGGCGCGTGGGGCCAACGTCCTGACTTTC
many	TRBV7-2	TRBJ2-1	TRBD2	CASRPGSGRSNNEQFF	TGTGCCAGCAGACCCGGTAGCGGGAGAAGTAACAATGAGCAGTTCTTC
.	TRBV7-6	TRBJ2-7	TRBD2	CASSLASSGTFYEQYF	TGTGCCAGCAGCTTAGCCTCTAGCGGGACTTTTTACGAGCAGTACTTC
.	TRBV6-2/TRBV6-3	TRBJ2-3	.	CASSLRGSYDTQYF	TGTGCCAGCAGTTTACGAGGGAGTTATGATACGCAGTATTTT
few	TRBV28	TRBJ1-2	.	CASSPRQRGDRGYGYTF	TGTGCCAGCAGTCCCCGACAGAGGGGGGATCGAGGGTATGGCTACACCTTC
.	TRBV6-2/TRBV6-3	TRBJ2-1	.	CASSSSTRDEQFF	TGTGCCAGCAGTTCCTCGACTAGGGATGAGCAGTTCTTC
.	TRBV5-1	TRBJ2-7	TRBD1	CASSLDLGQVYF	TGCGCCAGCAGCTTGGACCTGGGACAGGTGTACTTC
many	TRBV7-6	TRBJ2-5	TRBD2	CASSPLGSGRWVTQYF	TGTGCCAGCAGCCCCCTTGGTAGCGGGAGATGGGTCACCCAGTACTTC
few	TRBV20-1	TRBJ2-7	.	CSARREKHYEQYF	TGCAGTGCTAGGAGGGAAAAACATTACGAGCAGTACTTC
many	TRBV7-2	TRBJ1-6	.	CASSFTEGSPLHF	TGTGCCAGCAGCTTCACGGAAGGGTCACCCCTCCACTTT
.	TRBV9	TRBJ2-5	.	CASSPRYQETQYF	TGTGCCAGCAGCCCCCGTTACCAAGAGACCCAGTACTTC
.	TRBV6-2/TRBV6-3	TRBJ2-7	.	CASRTSRANEQYF	TGTGCCAGCAGAACCAGCAGGGCCAACGAGCAGTACTTC
.	TRBV7-2	TRBJ1-2	TRBD1	CASSLAGQGVNNYGYTF	TGTGCCAGCAGCTTAGCGGGACAGGGGGTTAATAACTATGGCTACACCTTC
.	TRBV10-3	TRBJ2-3	.	CAISEGGSTDTQYF	TGTGCCATCAGTGAGGGCGGTAGCACAGATACGCAGTATTTT
few	TRBV7-6	TRBJ2-2	TRBD2	CASSLISGSGTGELFF	TGTGCCAGCAGCTTAATTAGCGGGAGTGGGACCGGGGAGCTGTTTTTT
.	TRBV11-2	TRBJ2-5	.	CASSSGWSKTQETQYF	TGTGCCAGCAGCTCCGGGTGGTCGAAAACCCAAGAGACCCAGTACTTC
.	TRBV7-3	TRBJ2-7	.	CASSTTREDEQYF	TGTGCCAGCAGTACGACAAGGGAGGACGAGCAGTACTTC
few	TRBV7-9	TRBJ2-1	.	CASSAFRTGSYNEQFF	TGTGCCAGCAGCGCATTCCGTACGGGCTCCTACAATGAGCAGTTCTTC
.	TRBV28	TRBJ2-1	.	CASSERPSTSPLNEQFF	TGTGCCAGCAGTGAACGACCTTCTACCTCCCCACTCAATGAGCAGTTCTTC
.	TRBV14	TRBJ1-6	.	CASSQSDRQNSPLHF	TGTGCCAGCAGCCAATCAGACAGACAAAATTCACCCCTCCACTTT
many	TRBV7-2	TRBJ2-3	.	CASSGNGGDTQYF	TGTGCCAGCAGCGGCAACGGGGGAGATACGCAGTATTTT
few	TRBV4-3	TRBJ1-2	.	CASSQDLIGVYGYTF	TGCGCCAGCAGCCAAGATCTGATCGGGGTCTATGGCTACACCTTC
.	TRBV6-1	TRBJ2-3	.	CATSSGVSTDTQYF	TGTGCCACTTCGTCAGGGGTCTCCACAGATACGCAGTATTTT
.	TRBV7-9	TRBJ1-2	TRBD1	CASSLARPTGLDGYTF	TGTGCCAGCAGCTTAGCCCGCCCGACAGGGCTGGATGGCTACACCTTC
.	TRBV12-3/TRBV12-4	TRBJ1-4	.	CASSQGLLGEKLFF	TGTGCCAGCAGTCAGGGACTTTTGGGGGAAAAACTGTTTTTT
few	TRBV7-9	TRBJ2-3	.	CASSLFGSSGTDTQYF	TGTGCCAGCAGCTTATTCGGGTCGTCTGGCACAGATACGCAGTATTTT
.	TRBV20-1	TRBJ2-1	TRBD2	CSASKTSSNEQFF	TGCAGTGCTAGCAAGACTAGCAGCAATGAGCAGTTCTTC
.	TRBV7-6	TRBJ2-1	.	CASSLSLGGLEQFF	TGTGCCAGCAGTCTTAGCTTAGGGGGATTGGAGCAGTTCTTC
few	TRBV2	TRBJ1-1	.	CASSERSPTEAFF	TGTGCCAGCAGCGAGAGGTCCCCCACTGAAGCTTTCTTT
few	TRBV25-1	TRBJ1-1	.	CASSGGAGVSNTEAFF	TGTGCCAGCAGTGGCGGCGCGGGGGTGTCGAACACTGAAGCTTTCTTT
many	TRBV7-2	TRBJ2-1	.	CASSPRRGLSVEQFF	TGTGCCAGCAGCCCCCGCAGGGGCCTTAGCGTTGAGCAGTTCTTC
many	TRBV7-2	TRBJ2-1	TRBD2	CASSLGTSTYNEQFF	TGTGCCAGCAGCTTAGGGACTAGTACCTACAATGAGCAGTTCTTC
.	TRBV19	TRBJ1-4	.	CASSKIDRNNEKLFF	TGTGCCAGTAGTAAAATAGACAGGAATAATGAAAAACTGTTTTTT